This passage covers 28 T cell receptor beta chains from one sample sequenced in a study of a mutant IDH1 vaccine in newly diagnosed glioma. Antigens for these TCRs are unknown. Some clones are missing from TCRdb's copy, which holds only in-frame ones; the method was immunoSEQ multiplex PCR. The sample lists about 23,000 clones, roughly 85% occurring once. Time point reported: week 11, during vaccination. Every single dose of the vaccine, 300 ug of mutant IDH1 20-mer peptide, came with topical imiquimod. Sequencing was performed on PBMCs, taken from a glioma patient whose treatment included an IDH1 peptide vaccine. The receptors come from a man in his forties or fifties with glioma.

The sample holds a few counts of this clone. The chain is built from TRBV9 and TRBJ2-2; the D call may be TRBD1 or TRBD2 (6 bases each). Germline V gene data show CDR1 as SGDLS and CDR2 as YYNGEE. Trimming cost V 4 bases and J 2 bases, with 18 bases left between them. The CDR3 is made up of 17 amino acids. This CDR3 reads CASSLQGGGLNTGELFF. The DNA for the CDR3 is TGTGCCAGCAGCCTCCAAGGAGGGGGACTTAACACCGGGGAGCTGTTTTTT.

The chain couples TRBV30 to TRBJ1-1; 11 bases map to TRBD1. Per germline, CDR1 GTSNPN and CDR2 SVGIG (reference sequence). The CDR3 has 15 amino acids. V dropped 0 bases and J dropped 6; count of bases not matched to a gene: 6. This CDR3 reads CAWSVLGQGAAEAFF. CDR3 bases: TGTGCCTGGAGTGTACTCGGACAGGGGGCAGCTGAAGCTTTCTTT.

The V and J genes are TRBV6-4 and TRBJ2-3, with D possibly being TRBD1 (5 bases). Trimming pared 6 bases from V and 5 bases from J, leaving 12 bases between. The CDR3 totals 13 residues. Germline V gene sequence: CDR1 MRHNA, CDR2 SNTAGT. The CDR3 loop reads CASSKGQGDTQYF. In nucleotides, the CDR3 is TGTGCCAGCAGCAAGGGGCAGGGAGATACGCAGTATTTT.

V and J are TRBV27 and TRBJ2-7; 8 bases are a match to TRBD2. This CDR3 spans 21 amino acids. V dropped 6 bases and J dropped 3; count of bases not matched to a gene: 28. Germline V gene data show CDR1 as MNHEY and CDR2 as SMNVEV (reference sequence). This CDR3 reads CASRHSRGETSGRPGIYEQYV. The CDR3 coding sequence is TGTGCCAGCAGACACTCCCGAGGGGAAACTAGCGGCCGTCCTGGGATCTACGAGCAGTACGTC.

In this sample, this clone turned up a few times. The rearrangement uses TRBV18 and TRBJ2-7, with 9 positions matching TRBD1. This CDR3 comprises 14 residues. V lost 3 bases, J lost 4 bases, and 4 bases stayed unmatched. Germline values: CDR1 KGHSH, CDR2 LQKENI. The CDR3 bases are TGTGCCAGCTCACCTAGGACAGGGGATTACGAGCAGTACTTC. Its protein product is CASSPRTGDYEQYF.

This chain links TRBV11-2 with TRBJ2-7; D is unresolved. The CDR3 consists of 13 residues. V was pared by 2 bases and J by 5 bases, with 10 bases between. Germline loops: CDR1 SGHAT, CDR2 FQNNGV. The CDR3 spells CASSLTGLDEQYV. The CDR3 DNA reads as TGTGCCAGCAGCTTAACGGGCTTAGACGAGCAGTACGTC.

This chain joins TRBV19 and TRBJ2-6, with a weak D call TRBD1 (5 bases). The germline V and J ends were trimmed by 3 bases and 0 bases, with 6 bases remaining between them. CDR3 length: 15 residues. Germline CDR1 LNHDA, CDR2 SQIVND (reference sequence). CDR3 sequence reads: CASSIGASGANVLTF. CDR3 nucleotide sequence: TGTGCCAGTAGTATTGGGGCCTCTGGGGCCAACGTCCTGACTTTC.

This sequence joins TRBV7-9 and TRBJ1-1; tentative D call: TRBD1 (5 bases). Germline lookup yields CDR1 SEHNR and CDR2 FQNEAQ (reference sequence). V was clipped by 1 base and J by 10 bases, with 13 bases between them. There are 13 residues in the CDR3. CDR3 coding DNA: TGTGCCAGCAGCTTAGTTGGGGGTGTTGTAGCTTTCTTT. Translation gives CASSLVGGVVAFF.

The chain links TRBV9 to TRBJ2-2, with TRBD1 matching over 7 bases. Germline V gene lookup returns CDR1 SGDLS and CDR2 YYNGEE. The CDR3 has 15 amino acids. The junction had 11 bases not matched to a gene; V was cut back by 3 bases and J by 9 bases. CDR3 residues: CASSGGGRNSRELFF. The DNA for the CDR3 is TGTGCCAGCAGCGGAGGGGGCCGGAATTCCCGGGAGCTGTTTTTT. Full variable domain (rest looked up from reference TRBV9 and TRBJ2-2): DSGVTQTPKHLITATGQRVTLRCSPRSGDLSVYWYQQSLDQGLQFLIQYYNGEERAKGNILERFSAQQFPDLHSELNLSSLELGDSALYFCASSGGGRNSRELFFGEGSRLTVL.

The chain joins TRBV5-4 to TRBJ1-2; TRBD1 agrees at 9 bases. CDR1 is SGHNT, CDR2 YYREEE, per germline (reference sequence). The V gene end was trimmed by 2 bases and the J gene end by 7 bases; junction bases not matched to a gene: 9. The CDR3 contains 15 residues. Written as DNA, the CDR3 is TGTGCCAGCAGCTTAAGGACAGGGGAAGGGGGTGGCTACACCTTC. It codes for CASSLRTGEGGGYTF.

V gene TRBV7-9 combines with J gene TRBJ2-7; possibly TRBD2 for D (7 bases). CDR3 length: 15 amino acids. V lost 2 bases, J lost 7 bases, and 18 bases lay in between. Germline V gene lookup returns CDR1 SEHNR and CDR2 FQNEAQ (reference sequence). DNA of the CDR3: TGTGCCAGCAGCTTATGGACTCCCAAGGGGGGGGAGCAGTACGTC. Translation: CASSLWTPKGGEQYV.

This clone was counted only a few times. The chain combines TRBV2 with TRBJ1-2; perhaps TRBD1 as D (6 bases). The length of the CDR3 is 16 residues. V was pared by 2 bases and J by 1 base, with 14 bases between. Germline V gives CDR1 SNHLY, CDR2 FYNNEI. CDR3 loop: CASSERGGNINYGYTF. As DNA, the CDR3 is TGTGCCAGCAGTGAAAGAGGGGGAAATATTAACTATGGCTACACCTTC. Looking up the rest from reference TRBV2 and TRBJ1-2 gives the full variable domain: EPEVTQTPSHQVTQMGQEVILRCVPISNHLYFYWYRQILGQKVEFLVSFYNNEISEKSEIFDDQFSVERPDGSNFTLKIRSTKLEDSAMYFCASSERGGNINYGYTFGSGTRLTVV.

The chain combines TRBV27 with TRBJ1-1; D gene ambiguous. V was clipped by 4 bases and J by 5 bases, with 14 bases between them. CDR1 and CDR2 (germline): MNHEY, SMNVEV (reference sequence). The CDR3 is 14 amino acids. The CDR3 spells CASSYRGLGTEAFF. In DNA, the CDR3 is TGTGCCAGCAGTTATAGAGGGCTTGGGACTGAAGCTTTCTTT.

The chain is built from TRBV7-2 and TRBJ2-2, with 8 bases matching TRBD1. The CDR3 is 15 amino acids. The V segment lost 5 bases and the J segment 5 bases; nucleotides outside the gene matches: 7. The germline V gene has CDR1 SGHTA and CDR2 FQGNSA. The DNA for the CDR3 is TGTGCCAGCAGCCTACAGGGGGTAAAAACCGGGGAGCTGTTTTTT. It codes for CASSLQGVKTGELFF.

The J gene is TRBJ2-3, the V gene TRBV7-2, with 12 bases that match TRBD2. The CDR3 loop spans 17 amino acids. V dropped 5 bases and J dropped 1; count of bases not matched to a gene: 7. Per the germline V gene, CDR1 is SGHTA and CDR2 is FQGNSA. The DNA of the CDR3 is TGTGCCAGCAGCAAAAGGACTAGCGGGACCCGCACAGATACGCAGTATTTT. Its protein product is CASSKRTSGTRTDTQYF.

This clone was observed a single time. This chain links TRBV11-2 with TRBJ2-3; D might be TRBD2 (6 bases). This CDR3 contains 16 residues. Germline assignment: CDR1 SGHAT and CDR2 FQNNGV. Trimming removed 7 bases from V and 1 base from J, with 18 bases in between. Here the CDR3 DNA reads TGTGCCAGCACCAGGCGGGGTTCGGGGGGCACAGATACGCAGTATTTT. This gives the protein CASTRRGSGGTDTQYF.

The gene calls are TRBV7-2 and TRBJ2-3; D could derive from TRBD1 or TRBD2 (5 bases each). Deletions cut 0 bases from V and 2 bases from J, with 30 bases between. CDR1 and CDR2 from the germline V gene are SGHTA and FQGNSA. The CDR3 runs 22 residues. This CDR3 is CASSLARLMRLEGPPSTDTQYF. CDR3 bases: TGTGCCAGCAGCTTAGCGCGTCTCATGAGATTAGAGGGACCACCTTCCACAGATACGCAGTATTTT.

CDR3 coding DNA: TGTGCCAGCAGCAAAAACAGGGTGACCTCTGGAAACACCATATATTTT. Protein product: CASSKNRVTSGNTIYF. This sequence joins TRBV21-1 and TRBJ1-3; TRBD1, the table's D call, was not compared with the DNA. TRBV21-1 is a listed pseudogene. The CDR3 consists of 16 residues.

The count of this clone is one. The chain recombines TRBV18 with TRBJ2-7; 9 nucleotides match TRBD1. The CDR3 length is 16 residues. CDR1 is KGHSH, CDR2 LQKENI, per germline. Losses at the gene ends were 2 bases for V and 2 bases for J; bases not matched to a gene: 7. The CDR3, as DNA: TGTGCCAGCTCACCAGCCGGGACAGGGCTGACCTACGAGCAGTACTTC. This translates into CASSPAGTGLTYEQYF. The variable domain in full, completed from reference TRBV18 and TRBJ2-7, reads NAGVMQNPRHLVRRRGQEARLRCSPMKGHSHVYWYRQLPEEGLKFMVYLQKENIIDESGMPKERFSAEFPKEGPSILRIQQVVRGDSAAYFCASSPAGTGLTYEQYFGPGTRLTVT.

The V and J genes are TRBV10-2 and TRBJ1-1, with 9 bases fitting TRBD1. V lost 4 bases and J lost 5; bases outside the gene matches: 2. In germline, CDR1 is WSHSY, CDR2 SAAADI. This CDR3 region has 13 residues. In nucleotides, the CDR3 is TGCGCCAGCAGTGGGACAGGGGTGACTGAAGCTTTCTTT. Protein sequence: CASSGTGVTEAFF.

The chain employs TRBV4-2 and TRBJ2-3, with D perhaps TRBD2 (5 bases). V gave up 2 bases and J gave up 6 bases, with 9 bases separating them. CDR1 and CDR2 from the germline V gene are LGHNA and YNFKEQ. This CDR3 spans 13 amino acids. CDR3 coding DNA: TGTGCCAGCAGCCAACTAGCAGCGGATACGCAGTATTTT. Amino acid sequence: CASSQLAADTQYF.

The CDR3, as DNA: TGTGCTAGTGGTCAGGACAGGGTAGGTCAGCCCCAGCATTTT. Protein sequence: CASGQDRVGQPQHF. The genes are TRBV12-5 and TRBJ1-5; 8 positions agree with TRBD1. V shed 5 bases and J 6 bases; nucleotides not matched to a gene: 6. Germline V CDR1 and CDR2: LGHNT, FRNRAP. The CDR3 length is 14 residues.

V usage is TRBV6-5 and J usage is TRBJ1-2; 7 nucleotides agree with TRBD1. This CDR3 region has 12 residues. With 6 bases clipped from V and 7 bases from J, the junction kept 5 bases outside the gene matches. Germline CDR1 and CDR2: MNHEY and SVGAGI. The CDR3 DNA reads as TGTGCCAGCAGCATCCCAGGGGGTGGCTACACCTTC. Protein sequence: CASSIPGGGYTF.

This chain uses TRBV2 with TRBJ2-7; TRBD2 matches at 8 bases. Unmatched junction bases numbered 15, after V lost 7 bases and J lost 7 bases. Germline V gene data show CDR1 as SNHLY and CDR2 as FYNNEI. The CDR3 runs to 15 residues. The CDR3 sequence is CASKEREHPRGEQYV. DNA for the CDR3: TGTGCCAGCAAAGAGCGGGAGCACCCTAGAGGGGAGCAGTACGTC.

This clone appeared a single time. The rearrangement links TRBV19 to TRBJ2-7, with 10 bases identical to TRBD1. The CDR3 extends over 14 amino acids. After removal of 4 bases from V and 6 bases from J, the junction contained 6 bases not matched to a gene. Germline lookup yields CDR1 LNHDA and CDR2 SQIVND (reference sequence). CDR3 coding DNA: TGTGCCAGTAGTAAAGAGGACAGGGGGGGCGAGCAGTACTTC. Protein sequence: CASSKEDRGGEQYF.

The V and J genes are TRBV7-2 and TRBJ1-1; the D gene is possibly TRBD1 (6 bases). The CDR3 consists of 13 residues. Trimming took 2 bases from V and 8 from J, leaving 12 bases between them. CDR1 is SGHTA, CDR2 FQGNSA, per germline. The CDR3 region is CASSLLQGREAFF. The DNA for the CDR3 is TGTGCCAGCAGCTTACTCCAGGGGAGGGAAGCTTTCTTT.

The rearrangement links TRBV5-8 to TRBJ2-3; D gene uncertain. Trimming shortened V by 2 bases and J by 2 bases, and 12 bases separated the two germline ends. This CDR3 region has 15 residues. The germline gives CDR1 SGHTS, CDR2 YDEGEE. The CDR3 DNA reads as TGTGCCAGCAGCTTCATAAGGGCTAACACAGATACGCAGTATTTT. Its protein product is CASSFIRANTDTQYF. Combining the CDR3 with reference TRBV5-8 and TRBJ2-3 gives the whole variable domain EAGVTQSPTHLIKTRGQQATLRCSPISGHTSVYWYQQALGLGLQFLLWYDEGEERNRGNFPPRFSGRQFPNYSSELNVNALELEDSALYLCASSFIRANTDTQYFGPGTRLTVL.

This chain uses TRBV11-3 with TRBJ2-1; D may match TRBD1 or TRBD2 (5 bases each). The CDR3 sequence is 15 residues long. CDR1 is SGHNT, CDR2 YENEEA, per germline. V lost 1 base and J lost 7, with 14 bases in between. The CDR3 region is CASSLGLRGRNEQFF. The CDR3 region has the DNA TGTGCCAGCAGCTTAGGTTTGAGGGGCAGAAATGAGCAGTTCTTC. The variable domain in full, completed from reference TRBV11-3 and TRBJ2-1, reads EAGVVQSPRYKIIEKKQPVAFWCNPISGHNTLYWYLQNLGQGPELLIRYENEEAVDDSQLPKDRFSAERLKGVDSTLKIQPAELGDSAVYLCASSLGLRGRNEQFFGPGTRLTVL.